This TCR beta chain was documented in a study of response to subunit inactivated influenza vaccine. Using its own MiXCR run on the RT-PCR reads, TCRdb lists one record per CDR3 protein. The repertoire holds a few hundred thousand distinct CDR3 sequences, with 13% to 15% as singletons. This clonotype was seen ten or more times. Its specificity is not known. Study-level findings and limits: Only a handful of new T cells, the authors suggested, are recruited with each seasonal influenza vaccination.

The CDR3 loop spans 14 amino acids. Germline V gives CDR1 MNHEY, CDR2 SMNVEV (reference sequence). V gave up 1 base and J gave up 5 bases, with 11 bases separating them. The clonotype comes from a man in his fifties or sixties who received an inactivated influenza vaccine. This chain links TRBV27 with TRBJ1-1, with D perhaps TRBD1 (5 bases). Source: PBMCs from blood, taken 12 days after vaccination. The CDR3 region has the DNA TGTGCCAGCAGTTTATACGCAGGGAGAACTGAAGCTTTCTTT. Protein product: CASSLYAGRTEAFF.